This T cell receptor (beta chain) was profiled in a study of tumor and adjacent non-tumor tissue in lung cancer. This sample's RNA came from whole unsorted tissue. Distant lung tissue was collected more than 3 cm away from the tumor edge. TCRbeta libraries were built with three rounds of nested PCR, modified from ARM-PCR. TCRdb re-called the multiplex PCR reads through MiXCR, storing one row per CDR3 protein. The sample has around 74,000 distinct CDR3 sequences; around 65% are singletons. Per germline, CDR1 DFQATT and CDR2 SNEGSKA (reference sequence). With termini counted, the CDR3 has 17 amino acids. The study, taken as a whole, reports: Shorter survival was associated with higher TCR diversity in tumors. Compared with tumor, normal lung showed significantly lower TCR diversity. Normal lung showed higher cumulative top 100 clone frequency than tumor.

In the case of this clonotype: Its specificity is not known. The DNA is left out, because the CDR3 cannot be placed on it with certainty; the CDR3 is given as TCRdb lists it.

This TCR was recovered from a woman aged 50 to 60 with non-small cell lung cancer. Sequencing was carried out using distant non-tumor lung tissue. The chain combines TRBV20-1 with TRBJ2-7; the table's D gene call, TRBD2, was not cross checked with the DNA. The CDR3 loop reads CSARDVAGGNFAYKQYF.